This T cell receptor beta chain was sequenced for a study of blood T cell repertoires in COVID-19. Participants were placed into cohorts based on the clinical history they reported. Generated by immunoSEQ multiplex PCR, the TCRdb table keeps only in-frame clones and is missing some. The sample consists of hundreds of thousands of clones, around 81% of them appearing once. Germline V CDR1 and CDR2: SGHVS, FNYEAQ. With 5 bases removed from V and 5 bases from J, the gap between germline ends came to 18 bases. There are 16 residues in the CDR3. The TCR originated in a man aged 25 to 40 with acute COVID-19. Sequencing used PBMCs or T cells enriched from blood (not recorded which). The gene calls are TRBV7-6 and TRBJ2-2; D gene unclear. CDR3 sequence reads: CASSLGSSPLTGELFF. CDR3 DNA sequence: TGTGCCAGCAGCCTCGGGTCTTCTCCACTAACCGGGGAGCTGTTTTTT.